This T cell receptor beta chain was sequenced during a study of cytomegalovirus exposure and HLA in healthy donors. General observations from the study: Later analysis revealed greater clonal expansion in HLA-associated TCR beta chains than in equally common others.

The CDR3 is 15 amino acids. Germline CDR1 is MRHNA and CDR2 is SNTAGT. The junction had 5 bases not matched to a gene; V was cut back by 3 bases and J by 4 bases. A word on this clone: The antigen is not known.

PCR was performed using 60 Vbeta and 13 Jbeta primers. Under the authors' procedure: A later analysis tallied 75 million to 80 million unique TCR beta chains, approximately 11 million of them shared. Assay: immunoSEQ multiplex PCR; the TCRdb copy retains only in-frame clones and omits some. V and J calls and clone size are as listed in that table; D and trimming were resolved from the DNA. The table lists 150,000 to 200,000 clones, 65% to 80% of them singletons. The sequence derives from a woman aged 30 to 39 in good health and CMV-seropositive. The V gene is TRBV6-4, the J gene TRBJ2-2, with 7 bases lining up with TRBD2. Sequenced material: PBMCs. The DNA for the CDR3 is TGTGCCAGCAGTGAACGGGGGGAACCCACCGGGGAGCTGTTTTTT. Translation gives CASSERGEPTGELFF.